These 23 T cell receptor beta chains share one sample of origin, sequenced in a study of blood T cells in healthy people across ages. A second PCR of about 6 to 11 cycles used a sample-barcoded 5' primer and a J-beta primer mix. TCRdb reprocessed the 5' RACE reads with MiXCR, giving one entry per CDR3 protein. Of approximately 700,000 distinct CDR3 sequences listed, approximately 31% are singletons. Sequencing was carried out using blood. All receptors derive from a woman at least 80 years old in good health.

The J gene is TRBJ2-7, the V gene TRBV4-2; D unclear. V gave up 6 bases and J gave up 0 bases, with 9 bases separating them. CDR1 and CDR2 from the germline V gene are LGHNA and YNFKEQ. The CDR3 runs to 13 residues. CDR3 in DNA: TGTGCCAGCAGAAGCACTTACTCCTACGAGCAGTACTTC. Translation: CASRSTYSYEQYF.

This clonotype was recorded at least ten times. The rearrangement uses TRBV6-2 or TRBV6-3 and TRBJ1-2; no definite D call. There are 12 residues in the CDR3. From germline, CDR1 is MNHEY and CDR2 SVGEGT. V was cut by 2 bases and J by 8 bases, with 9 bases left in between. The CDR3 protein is CASSYPPRGYTF. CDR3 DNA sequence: TGTGCCAGCAGTTACCCACCGAGAGGCTACACCTTC.

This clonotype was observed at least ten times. The CDR3 loop is CRGTGGNTEAFF. CDR3 nucleotide sequence: TGCAGGGGGACAGGGGGGAACACTGAAGCTTTCTTT. The chain employs TRBV20-1 and TRBJ1-1; TRBD1 matches 11 bases. Germline CDR1 DFQATT, CDR2 SNEGSKA (reference sequence). CDR3 length equals 12 residues.

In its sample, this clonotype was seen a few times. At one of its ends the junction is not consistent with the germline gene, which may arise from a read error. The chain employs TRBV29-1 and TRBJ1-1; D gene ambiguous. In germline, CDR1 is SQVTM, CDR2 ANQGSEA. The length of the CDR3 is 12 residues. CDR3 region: CSVYSRNAEAFF. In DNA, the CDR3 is TGCAGCGTTTACAGTAGGAACGCTGAAGCTTTCTTT.

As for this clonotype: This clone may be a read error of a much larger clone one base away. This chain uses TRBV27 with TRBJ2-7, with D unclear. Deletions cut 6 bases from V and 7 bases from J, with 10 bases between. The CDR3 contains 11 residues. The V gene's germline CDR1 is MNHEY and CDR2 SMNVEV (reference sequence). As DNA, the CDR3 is TGTGCCAGCAGAAGCTACAATGAGCAGTACTTC. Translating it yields CASRSYNEQYF.

The CDR3 DNA is TGTGCCAGCAGGGATGACAGGGGTAGGGGTAATTCACCCCTCCACTTT. Protein product: CASRDDRGRGNSPLHF. J is TRBJ1-6 and V is TRBV2; 8 nucleotides match TRBD1. V shed 6 bases, J shed 6 bases, and the junction held 10 bases outside the gene matches. The germline V gene has CDR1 SNHLY and CDR2 FYNNEI. CDR3 length: 16 amino acids.

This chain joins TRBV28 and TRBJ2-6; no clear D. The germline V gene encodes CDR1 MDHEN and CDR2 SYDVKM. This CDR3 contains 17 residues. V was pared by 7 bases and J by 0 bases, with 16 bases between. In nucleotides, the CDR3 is TGTGCCAGCACCTTGACACTTACAGTCTCTGGGGCCAACGTCCTGACTTTC. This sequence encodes CASTLTLTVSGANVLTF.

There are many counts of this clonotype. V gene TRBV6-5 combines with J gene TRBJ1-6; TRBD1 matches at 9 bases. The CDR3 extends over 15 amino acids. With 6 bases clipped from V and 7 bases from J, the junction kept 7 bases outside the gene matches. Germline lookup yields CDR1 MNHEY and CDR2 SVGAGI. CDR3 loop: CASRLTDRGNSPLHF. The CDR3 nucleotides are TGTGCCAGCAGGCTTACGGACAGGGGCAATTCACCCCTCCACTTT.

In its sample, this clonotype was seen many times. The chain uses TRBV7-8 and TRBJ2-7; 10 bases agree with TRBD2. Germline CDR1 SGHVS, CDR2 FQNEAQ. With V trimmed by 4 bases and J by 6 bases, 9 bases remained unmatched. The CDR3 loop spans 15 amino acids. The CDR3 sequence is CASSSQRGGLLEQYF. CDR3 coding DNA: TGTGCCAGCAGCTCCCAGCGGGGGGGCCTCCTCGAGCAGTACTTC.

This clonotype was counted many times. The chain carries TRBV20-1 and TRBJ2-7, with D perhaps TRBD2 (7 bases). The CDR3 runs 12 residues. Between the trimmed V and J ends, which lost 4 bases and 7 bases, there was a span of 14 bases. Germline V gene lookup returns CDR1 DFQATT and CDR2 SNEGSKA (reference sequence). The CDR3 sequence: CSAMRGPREQYF. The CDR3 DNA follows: TGCAGTGCTATGCGGGGGCCTAGGGAGCAGTACTTC.

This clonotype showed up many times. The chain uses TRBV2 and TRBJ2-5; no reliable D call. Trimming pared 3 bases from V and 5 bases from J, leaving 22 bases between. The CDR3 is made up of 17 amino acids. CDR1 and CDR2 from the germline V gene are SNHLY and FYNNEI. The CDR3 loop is CASSEGSQLRRVETQYF. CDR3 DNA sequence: TGTGCCAGCAGTGAGGGTTCACAGCTTAGACGAGTGGAGACCCAGTACTTC.

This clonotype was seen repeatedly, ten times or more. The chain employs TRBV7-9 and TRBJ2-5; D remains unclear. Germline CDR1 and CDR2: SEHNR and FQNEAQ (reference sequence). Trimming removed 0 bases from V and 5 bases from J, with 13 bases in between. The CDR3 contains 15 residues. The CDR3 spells CASSLAGSSWETQYF. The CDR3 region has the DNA TGTGCCAGCAGCTTAGCCGGCTCGTCGTGGGAGACCCAGTACTTC.

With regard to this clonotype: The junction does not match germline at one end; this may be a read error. The CDR3 sequence: CASSTGTGPNESFF. CDR3 nucleotides: TGTGCCAGCAGCACAGGGACAGGGCCGAATGAGAGCTTTTTC. The J gene is TRBJ2-1, the V gene TRBV7-3, with 9 nucleotides matching TRBD1. The CDR3 loop spans 14 amino acids. CDR1 and CDR2 from the germline V gene are SGHTA and FQGTGA. The full variable domain, completed using reference TRBV7-3 and TRBJ2-1, is GAGVSQTPSNKVTEKGKYVELRCDPISGHTALYWYRQSLGQGPEFLIYFQGTGAADDSGLPNDRFFAVRPEGSVSTLKIQRTERGDSAVYLCASSTGTGPNESFFGPGTRLTVL.

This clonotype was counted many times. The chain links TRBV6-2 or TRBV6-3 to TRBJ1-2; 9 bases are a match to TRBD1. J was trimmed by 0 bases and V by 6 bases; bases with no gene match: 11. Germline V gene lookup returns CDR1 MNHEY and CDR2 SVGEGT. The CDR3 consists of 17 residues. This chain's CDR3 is CASRRPRDRESNYGYTF. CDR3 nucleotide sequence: TGTGCCAGCAGGCGTCCGCGGGACAGGGAATCTAACTATGGCTACACCTTC.

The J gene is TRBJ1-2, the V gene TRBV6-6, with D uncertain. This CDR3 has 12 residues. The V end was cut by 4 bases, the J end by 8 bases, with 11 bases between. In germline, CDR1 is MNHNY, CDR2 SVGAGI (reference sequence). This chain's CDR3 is CASSCEGRGYTF. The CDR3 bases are TGTGCCAGCAGTTGCGAAGGGAGAGGCTACACCTTC.

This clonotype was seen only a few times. The CDR3 coding sequence is TGTGCCAGCACCTTCTCGGGGGGCCCAGATACGCAGTATTTT. As protein: CASTFSGGPDTQYF. This chain uses TRBV6-6 with TRBJ2-3; TRBD2 might be the D (7 bases). Looked up from germline, CDR1 is MNHNY and CDR2 is SVGAGI (reference sequence). The CDR3 loop spans 14 amino acids. The ends were cut back, 7 bases at V and 4 bases at J, with 15 bases in the middle.

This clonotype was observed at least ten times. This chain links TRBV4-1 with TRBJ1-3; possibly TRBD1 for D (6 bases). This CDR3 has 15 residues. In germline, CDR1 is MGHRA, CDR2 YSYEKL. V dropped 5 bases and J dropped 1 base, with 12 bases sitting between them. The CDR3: CASSYSGQSGNTIYF. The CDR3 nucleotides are TGCGCCAGCAGCTACTCCGGACAGTCTGGAAACACCATATATTTT.

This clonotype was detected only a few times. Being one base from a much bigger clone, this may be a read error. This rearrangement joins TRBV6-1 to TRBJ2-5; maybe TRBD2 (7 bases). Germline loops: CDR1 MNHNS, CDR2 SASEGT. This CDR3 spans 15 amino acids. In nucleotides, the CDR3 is TGTGCCAGCAGGAGGGGGGGAAACCCCGAAGAGACCCAGGACTTC. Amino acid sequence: CASRRGGNPEETQDF.

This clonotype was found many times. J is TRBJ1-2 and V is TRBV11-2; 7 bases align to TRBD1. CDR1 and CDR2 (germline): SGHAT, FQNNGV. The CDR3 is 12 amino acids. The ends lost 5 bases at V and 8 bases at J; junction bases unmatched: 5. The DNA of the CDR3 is TGTGCCAGCAGCCCGAGACAGGGAGGCTACACCTTC. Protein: CASSPRQGGYTF.

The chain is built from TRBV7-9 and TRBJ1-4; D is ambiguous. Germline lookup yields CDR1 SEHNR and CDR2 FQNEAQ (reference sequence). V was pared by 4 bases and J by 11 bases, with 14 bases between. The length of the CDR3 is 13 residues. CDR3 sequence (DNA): TGTGCCAGCAGCTCCGGGTCCCCAGCTAAACTGTTTTTT. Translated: CASSSGSPAKLFF.

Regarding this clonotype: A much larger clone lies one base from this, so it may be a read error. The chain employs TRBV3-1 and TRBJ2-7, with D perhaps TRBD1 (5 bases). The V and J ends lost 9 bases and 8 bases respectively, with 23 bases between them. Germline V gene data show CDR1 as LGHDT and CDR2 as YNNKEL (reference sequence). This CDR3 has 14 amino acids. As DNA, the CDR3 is TGTGCCAGGAGCAGTTCGGACAATCCCGACAAGCAGTACTTC. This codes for CARSSSDNPDKQYF.

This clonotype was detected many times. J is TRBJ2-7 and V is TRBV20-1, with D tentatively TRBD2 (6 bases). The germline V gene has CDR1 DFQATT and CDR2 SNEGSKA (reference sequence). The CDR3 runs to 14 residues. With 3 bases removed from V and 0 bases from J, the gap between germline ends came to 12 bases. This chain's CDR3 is CSARARGGSYEQYF. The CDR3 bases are TGCAGTGCTAGGGCTCGGGGAGGCTCCTACGAGCAGTACTTC.

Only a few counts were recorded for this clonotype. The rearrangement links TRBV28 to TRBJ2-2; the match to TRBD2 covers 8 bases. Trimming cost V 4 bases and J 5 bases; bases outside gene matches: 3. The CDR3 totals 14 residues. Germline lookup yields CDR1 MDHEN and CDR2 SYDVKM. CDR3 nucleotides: TGTGCCAGCAGTTCCGGGGGGGTGACCGGGGAGCTGTTTTTT. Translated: CASSSGGVTGELFF.